This T cell receptor beta chain was retrieved from a study of T cell changes during pregnancy in multiple sclerosis. The germline V gene encodes CDR1 SGDLS and CDR2 YYNGEE. Deletions cut 3 bases from V and 8 bases from J, with 8 bases between. This CDR3 is built from 11 residues. Generated by immunoSEQ multiplex PCR, the TCRdb table keeps only in-frame clones and is missing some. In the table there are about 42,000 clones, approximately 90% of which are singletons. A single count supports this clone. The input for sequencing was CD4+ T cells from peripheral blood mononuclear cells, taken after pregnancy. This rearrangement joins TRBV9 to TRBJ1-2; unclear D gene. The receptor's source is a female donor with multiple sclerosis, enrolled in a pregnancy study. DNA of the CDR3: TGTGCCAGCAGCGCCAGAGGAGGCTACACCTTC. As protein: CASSARGGYTF.